The text below deals with one T cell receptor beta chain. Its antigen is unknown. Combining iRepertoire HTBI primers with Arm-PCR of CDR3 regions, the authors built TCR beta libraries. A single record per CDR3 protein comes from TCRdb applying MiXCR to the multiplex PCR reads. Of approximately 690,000 distinct CDR3 sequences listed, about 32% were seen once; the top ten hold around 42%. The CDR3 runs to 15 residues. Germline trimming cut 4 bases from V and 1 base from J; bases unmatched to any gene: 6. CDR1 and CDR2 (germline): MDHEN, SYDVKM. This entry is derived from a study of regulatory T cells in long-lasting Graves disease. Overall study results and limits: There was favoring of TRBV28, TRBJ1-2 and TRBJ2-5 in persistent disease.

The time point is: persistent/refractory GD, antithyroid drugs over 5 years with positive TRAb. PBMC RNA was the source of the TCR library. This clonotype was sampled from a female donor with Graves disease. The sequencing used peripheral blood mononuclear cells (PBMCs), collected when the disease was refractory, from a patient treated with antithyroid drugs. This chain joins TRBV28 and TRBJ2-7; 8 nucleotides match TRBD1. In DNA form, the CDR3 reads TGTGCCAGCAGTTCACCAGGGACAGGATCCTACGAGCAGTACTTC. The encoded protein is CASSSPGTGSYEQYF.